What follows are 5 T cell receptor beta chains derived from one specimen sequenced in a study of T cells after yellow fever vaccination. TCRdb reprocessed the 5' RACE reads via MiXCR and lists one record per CDR3 protein. The table lists a few hundred thousand distinct CDR3 sequences, 3.5% to 4.5% of them singletons. Sequencing used PBMCs, obtained 5 days after the yellow fever booster vaccination. The origin of the receptors is a man younger than 35 who received the YFV17D yellow fever vaccine.

V is TRBV2 and J is TRBJ1-1; D uncertain. Germline-derived CDR1 and CDR2 are SNHLY and FYNNEI. The CDR3 has 13 amino acids. Trimming stripped 7 bases from V and 1 base from J, with 10 bases between. The CDR3 DNA reads TGTGCCAGCAAGTCCGAAGGGAACACTGAAGCTTTCTTT. It codes for CASKSEGNTEAFF.

The chain links TRBV7-2 to TRBJ2-5; unclear D gene. Germline CDR1 SGHTA, CDR2 FQGNSA. V was pared by 1 base and J by 2 bases, with 11 bases between. This CDR3 spans 15 amino acids. DNA of the CDR3: TGTGCCAGCAGCTTAGTCTGGTCCCGGCAAGAGACCCAGTACTTC. Residues: CASSLVWSRQETQYF. The variable domain in full, with the rest retrieved from reference TRBV7-2 and TRBJ2-5, is GAGVSQSPSNKVTEKGKDVELRCDPISGHTALYWYRQSLGQGLEFLIYFQGNSAPDKSGLPSDRFSAERTGGSVSTLTIQRTQQEDSAVYLCASSLVWSRQETQYFGPGTRLLVL.

The chain recombines TRBV3-1 with TRBJ1-2; D is undetermined. CDR1 is LGHDT and CDR2 is YNNKEL in the germline V gene (reference sequence). Trimming pared 1 base from V and 8 bases from J, leaving 5 bases between. The length of the CDR3 is 11 residues. DNA for the CDR3: TGTGCCAGCAGCCAAGCTGCAGGCTACACCTTC. It codes for CASSQAAGYTF.

A few counts support this clonotype. This sequence joins TRBV13 and TRBJ2-6, with D uncertain. The V gene's germline CDR1 is PRHDT and CDR2 FYEKMQ (reference sequence). V was cut by 5 bases and J by 4 bases, with 9 bases left in between. The CDR3 is 14 amino acids. CDR3 residues: CASSAFPGANVLTF. In DNA form, the CDR3 reads TGTGCCAGCAGCGCCTTCCCCGGGGCCAACGTCCTGACTTTC. The full variable domain, its missing parts supplied by reference TRBV13 and TRBJ2-6, is AAGVIQSPRHLIKEKRETATLKCYPIPRHDTVYWYQQGPGQDPQFLISFYEKMQSDKGSIPDRFSAQQFSDYHSELNMSSLELGDSALYFCASSAFPGANVLTFGAGSRLTVL.

The chain is built from TRBV5-1 and TRBJ2-5; D call uncertain. The CDR3 length is 14 residues. Trimming stripped 5 bases from V and 0 bases from J, with 11 bases between. Germline V gene data show CDR1 as SGHRS and CDR2 as YFSETQ. CDR3 residues: CASRARVYQETQYF. CDR3 sequence (DNA): TGCGCCAGCAGGGCTAGGGTGTACCAAGAGACCCAGTACTTC.